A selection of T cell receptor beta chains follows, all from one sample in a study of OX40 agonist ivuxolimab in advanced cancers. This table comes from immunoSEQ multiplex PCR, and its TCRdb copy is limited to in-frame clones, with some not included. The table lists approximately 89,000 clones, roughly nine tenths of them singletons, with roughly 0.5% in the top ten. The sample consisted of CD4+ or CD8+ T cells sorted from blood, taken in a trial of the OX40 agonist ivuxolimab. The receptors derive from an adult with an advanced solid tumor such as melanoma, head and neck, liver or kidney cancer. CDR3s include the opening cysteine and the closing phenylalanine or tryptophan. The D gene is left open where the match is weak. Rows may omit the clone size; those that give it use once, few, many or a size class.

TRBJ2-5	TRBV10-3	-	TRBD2	TGTGCCATCACGGCTAGCGGGGGGGATAGGGAGACCCAGTACTTC	CAITASGGDRETQYF
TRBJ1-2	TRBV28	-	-	TGTGCCAGCAGTCTGTTTTTTTATGGCTACACCTTC	CASSLFFYGYTF
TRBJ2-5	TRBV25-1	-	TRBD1	TGTGCCAGCAGTGAATCCGGTAGGGGGCGAGACGAGACCCAGTACTTC	CASSESGRGRDETQYF
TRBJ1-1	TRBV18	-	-	TGTGCCAGCTCACCACAGGGTGGTGGGACTGAAGCTTTCTTT	CASSPQGGGTEAFF
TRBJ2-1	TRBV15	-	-	TGTGCCACCAGCAGAGATCCGGCAGATTACAATGAGCAGTTCTTC	CATSRDPADYNEQFF
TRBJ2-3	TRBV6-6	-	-	TGTGCCAGCCGCCCAACTAGTGGGGGGGCGGCAGATACGCAGTATTTT	CASRPTSGGAADTQYF
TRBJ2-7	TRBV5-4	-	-	TGTGCCAGCAGCGAGGGGACGGTCTACGAGCAGTACTTC	CASSEGTVYEQYF
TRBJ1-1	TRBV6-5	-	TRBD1	TGTGCCAGCAGTTATATAAACAGGGGGCCTGAAGCTTTCTTT	CASSYINRGPEAFF
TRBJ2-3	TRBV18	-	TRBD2	TGTGCCAGCTCACCACCGAAGACTGGACTAGTGGGGGGGTACACAGATACGCAGTATTTT	CASSPPKTGLVGGYTDTQYF
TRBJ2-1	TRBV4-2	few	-	TGTGCCAGCAGCCAAGGTGACACCGCACCTCACGAGCAGTTCTTC	CASSQGDTAPHEQFF
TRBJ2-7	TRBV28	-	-	TGTGCCAGCAGTTTAGAGAGGGCCGGGAATTACGAGCAGTACTTC	CASSLERAGNYEQYF
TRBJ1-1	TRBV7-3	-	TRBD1	TGTGCCAGCAGCCAACAGGGGTTCGGCACTGAAGCTTTCTTT	CASSQQGFGTEAFF
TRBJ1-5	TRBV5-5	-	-	TGTGCCAGCAGCTTGTGGGACAGCAATCAGCCCCAGCATTTT	CASSLWDSNQPQHF
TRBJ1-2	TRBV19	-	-	TGTGCCAGTAGTATCCAGGGTATACATAACTATGGCTACACCTTC	CASSIQGIHNYGYTF
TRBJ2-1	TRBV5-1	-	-	TGCGCCAGCAGCCCGGGAGCCGGGGAGCAGTTCTTC	CASSPGAGEQFF
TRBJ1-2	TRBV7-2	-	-	TGTGCCAGCAGCTTAGGGCTCAGGGCCGTGGGCTACACCTTC	CASSLGLRAVGYTF
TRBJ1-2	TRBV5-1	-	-	TGCGCCAGCAGCTTCGAGGGGGAGGCGAGAGGCTACACCTTC	CASSFEGEARGYTF
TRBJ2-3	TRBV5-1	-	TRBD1	TGCGCCAGCAGCCTAGACAGGGTGAGCACAGATACGCAGTATTTT	CASSLDRVSTDTQYF
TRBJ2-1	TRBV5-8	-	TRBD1	TGTGCCAGCAGTCTCAGGACAGGACGCCTAGGTGAGCAGTTCTTC	CASSLRTGRLGEQFF
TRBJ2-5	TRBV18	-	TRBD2	TGTGCCAGCTCACCCTTAGCGGGGGGTGAAGAGACCCAGTACTTC	CASSPLAGGEETQYF
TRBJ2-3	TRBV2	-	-	TGTGCCAGAAAGGGGCAGGGCGCCACAGATACGCAGTATTTT	CARKGQGATDTQYF
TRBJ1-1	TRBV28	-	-	TGTGCCAGCAGTTTTACCGGGGGTTTGGGGACTGAAGCTTTCTTT	CASSFTGGLGTEAFF
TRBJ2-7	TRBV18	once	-	TGTGCCAGCTCACCAAGGTCCCCCGAATACTCCTACGAGCAGTACTTC	CASSPRSPEYSYEQYF
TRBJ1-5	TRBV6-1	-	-	TGTGCCAGCAGCCCCGGCTTTGTCGAACAGCCCCAGCATTTT	CASSPGFVEQPQHF
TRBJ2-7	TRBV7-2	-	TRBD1	TGTGCCAGCAGCTTAGCCTGGACAGGGAAGAACGAGCAGTACTTC	CASSLAWTGKNEQYF
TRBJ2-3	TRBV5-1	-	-	TGCGCCAGCAGCTTTGGACAGTCCACAGATACGCAGTATTTT	CASSFGQSTDTQYF
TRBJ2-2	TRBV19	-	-	TGTGCCAGTGGGAATACGAACACCGGGGAGCTGTTTTTT	CASGNTNTGELFF
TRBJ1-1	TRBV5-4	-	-	TGTGCCAGCAGCTTGATGGGGAACTCGCCGAACACTGAAGCTTTCTTT	CASSLMGNSPNTEAFF
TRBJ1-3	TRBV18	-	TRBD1	TGTGCCAGCTCAGACGGGACAGTCTCTGGAAACACCATATATTTT	CASSDGTVSGNTIYF
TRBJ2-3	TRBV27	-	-	TGTGCCAGCAGTTTATCCCGGACAGACCTCACAGATACGCAGTATTTT	CASSLSRTDLTDTQYF
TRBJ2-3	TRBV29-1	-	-	TGCAGCGTTGAAGGTGGGCGGAGCACAGATACGCAGTATTTT	CSVEGGRSTDTQYF
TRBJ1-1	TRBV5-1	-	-	TGCGCCAGCAGCTCCTACAACACTGAAGCTTTCTTT	CASSSYNTEAFF
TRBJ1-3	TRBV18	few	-	TGTGCCAGCTCAGGAGGATGGGACTCTGGAAACACCATATATTTT	CASSGGWDSGNTIYF
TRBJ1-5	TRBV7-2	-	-	TGTGCCAGCAGCTTCCGTTTGGGTGGCAATCAGCCCCAGCATTTT	CASSFRLGGNQPQHF
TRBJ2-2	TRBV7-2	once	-	TGTGCCAGCAGCTCCTCCATCGGAGTCGGGGAGCTGTTTTTT	CASSSSIGVGELFF
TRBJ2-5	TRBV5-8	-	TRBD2	TGTGCCAGCAGCCGCGCTTGGGGGGGAGAAGAGACCCAGTACTTC	CASSRAWGGEETQYF
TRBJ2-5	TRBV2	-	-	TGTGCCAGCAGTGAAGGCCGTTACCAAGAGACCCAGTACTTC	CASSEGRYQETQYF
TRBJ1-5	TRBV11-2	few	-	TGTGCCAGCAGCAAGGGGGACAGCAATCAGCCCCAGCATTTT	CASSKGDSNQPQHF
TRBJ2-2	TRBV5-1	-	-	TGCGCCAGCCGAACCTCGGGGACGAACACCGGGGAGCTGTTTTTT	CASRTSGTNTGELFF
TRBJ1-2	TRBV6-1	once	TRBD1	TGTGCCAGCAGTGCTCCGGACAGGGACTATGGCTACACCTTC	CASSAPDRDYGYTF
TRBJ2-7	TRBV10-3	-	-	TGTGCCATCAGTGAGTCAGTTGGGCAGTTCGACCGGAGGTTCTTC	CAISESVGQFDRRFF
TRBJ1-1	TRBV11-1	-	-	TGTGCCAGCAGCTTAGCGGGGGGAAACACTGAAGCTTTCTTT	CASSLAGGNTEAFF
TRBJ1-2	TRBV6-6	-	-	TGTGCCAGCAGTCACAAGATGCAATGGGACTATGGCTACACCTTC	CASSHKMQWDYGYTF
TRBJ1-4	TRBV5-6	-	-	TGTGCCAGCAGCCCCGGGAGGTTCCGCGGAAAACTGTTTTTT	CASSPGRFRGKLFF
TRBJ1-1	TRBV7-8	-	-	TGTGCCAGCAGCCCCGAGGGGTACACTGAAGCTTTCTTT	CASSPEGYTEAFF
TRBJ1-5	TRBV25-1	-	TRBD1	TGTGCCACGATCCATCGGGACAGATTGTATAGCAATCAGCCCCAGCATTTT	CATIHRDRLYSNQPQHF
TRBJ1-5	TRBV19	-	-	TGTGCCAGTAGTAATAGGGTTAGCAATCAGCCCCAGCATTTT	CASSNRVSNQPQHF
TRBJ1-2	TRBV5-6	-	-	TGTGCCAGCAGCTTAGGGACAACAGTCTATGGCTACACCTTC	CASSLGTTVYGYTF
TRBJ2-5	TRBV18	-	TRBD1	TGTGCCAGCTCACCACGTACAGGGGGGGAGACCCAGTACTTC	CASSPRTGGETQYF
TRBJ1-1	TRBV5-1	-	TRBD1	TGCGCCAGCAGCTCGACAGGGATGGACACTGAAGCTTTCTTT	CASSSTGMDTEAFF
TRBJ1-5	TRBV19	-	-	TGTGCCAGTAGTGGCCAGGCGCAAGCCTATAGCAATCAGCCCCAGCATTTT	CASSGQAQAYSNQPQHF
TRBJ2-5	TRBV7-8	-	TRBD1	TGTGCCAGCAGCTGGGACAGGCGAGAGACCCAGTACTTC	CASSWDRRETQYF